The 14 T cell receptor beta chains below all came from one sample that was sequenced in a study of cytomegalovirus exposure and HLA in healthy donors. PCR used 60 Vbeta primers and 13 Jbeta primers. Profiled with immunoSEQ multiplex PCR; TCRdb holds only in-frame clones, not every one. The table has 90,000 to 120,000 clones, 70% to 80% seen once; the top ten hold less than 5%. Sequencing input: PBMCs. These receptors all stem from a woman aged 18-29 years in good health and CMV-seropositive.

This clone has more than one count but fewer than ten. The rearrangement joins TRBV29-1 to TRBJ1-3, with TRBD1 as a possible D gene (5 bases). The CDR3 extends over 14 amino acids. Germline assignment: CDR1 SQVTM and CDR2 ANQGSEA. The germline V and J ends were trimmed by 7 bases and 0 bases, with 13 bases remaining between them. The CDR3 sequence: CSATTEDSGNTIYF. The CDR3 DNA reads as TGCAGCGCTACGACAGAAGACTCTGGAAACACCATATATTTT. The variable domain in full, with the rest retrieved from reference TRBV29-1 and TRBJ1-3, is SAVISQKPSRDICQRGTSLTIQCQVDSQVTMMFWYRQQPGQSLTLIATANQGSEATYESGFVIDKFPISRPNLTFSTLTVSNMSPEDSSIYLCSATTEDSGNTIYFGEGSWLTVV.

The V and J genes are TRBV4-3 and TRBJ2-7, with TRBD1 matching over 8 bases. Trimming cost V 4 bases and J 4 bases; bases outside gene matches: 6. The germline gives CDR1 LGHNA, CDR2 YSLEER. The CDR3 is 14 residues long. This CDR3 is CASSLGQGLYEQYF. DNA for the CDR3: TGCGCCAGCAGCCTCGGACAGGGTTTGTACGAGCAGTACTTC.

V and J are TRBV7-2 and TRBJ2-7; the D gene is possibly TRBD1 (6 bases). Between the trimmed V and J ends, which lost 6 bases and 3 bases, there was a span of 9 bases. The germline V gene encodes CDR1 SGHTA and CDR2 FQGNSA. The CDR3 has 12 amino acids. The CDR3 region is CASRTGVYEQYF. The CDR3 nucleotides are TGTGCCAGCAGGACAGGAGTCTACGAGCAGTACTTC.

The V and J genes are TRBV28 and TRBJ2-2, with TRBD2 identical over 7 bases. Germline lookup yields CDR1 MDHEN and CDR2 SYDVKM. The ends lost 3 bases at V and 6 bases at J; junction bases unmatched: 7. The CDR3 has 15 amino acids. CDR3 protein: CASSFAGRTAGELFF. CDR3 bases: TGTGCCAGCAGTTTTGCCGGGAGGACCGCCGGGGAGCTGTTTTTT.

The gene calls are TRBV28 and TRBJ2-3; 14 bases are a match to TRBD2. CDR1 MDHEN and CDR2 SYDVKM come from the germline V gene. The CDR3 is made up of 17 amino acids. Unmatched junction bases numbered 4, after V lost 4 bases and J lost 1 base. The CDR3 region is CASSSLGLAGGTDTQYF. The DNA for the CDR3 is TGTGCCAGCAGTTCACTGGGACTAGCGGGGGGCACAGATACGCAGTATTTT.

The rearrangement links TRBV19 to TRBJ2-7; no reliable D call. The V gene's germline CDR1 is LNHDA and CDR2 SQIVND (reference sequence). The CDR3 extends over 14 amino acids. The germline V and J ends were trimmed by 5 bases and 0 bases, with 11 bases remaining between them. CDR3 nucleotides: TGTGCCAGTAGTCCCGGAGCTAACTCCTACGAGCAGTACTTC. Translating it yields CASSPGANSYEQYF.

The chain carries TRBV7-2 and TRBJ2-5; no clear D. The CDR3 is made up of 13 amino acids. V was cut by 5 bases and J by 3 bases, with 10 bases left in between. Germline V lookup: CDR1 SGHTA, CDR2 FQGNSA. The CDR3 DNA follows: TGTGCCAGCAGCCTAAATATAGAAGAGACCCAGTACTTC. Translation: CASSLNIEETQYF.

V and J are TRBV2 and TRBJ1-2; D unclear. V was cut by 6 bases and J by 5 bases, with 7 bases left in between. Germline CDR1 SNHLY, CDR2 FYNNEI. This CDR3 region has 11 residues. The CDR3 sequence: CASRDTYGYTF. CDR3 coding DNA: TGTGCCAGCAGAGACACTTATGGCTACACCTTC.

This chain links TRBV5-1 with TRBJ2-2; D call uncertain. V gave up 6 bases and J gave up 1 base, with 7 bases separating them. CDR1 and CDR2 from the germline V gene are SGHRS and YFSETQ. The CDR3 has 13 amino acids. CDR3 amino acids: CASNPGNTGELFF. The CDR3 DNA sequence: TGCGCCAGCAACCCAGGGAACACCGGGGAGCTGTTTTTT.

This clone was seen a handful of times. The J gene is TRBJ2-6, the V gene TRBV6-6; 10 positions match TRBD1. The CDR3 contains 16 residues. CDR1 is MNHNY, CDR2 SVGAGI, per germline (reference sequence). After removal of 7 bases from V and 0 bases from J, the junction contained 3 bases not matched to a gene. CDR3 nucleotide sequence: TGTGCCAGCAAGGGACAGGGGTTCTCTGGGGCCAACGTCCTGACTTTC. Amino acids: CASKGQGFSGANVLTF.

The chain joins TRBV9 to TRBJ2-3; 11 positions match TRBD2. Trimming removed 4 bases from V and 3 bases from J; junction bases left unmatched: 7. The CDR3 runs 16 residues. The germline V gene has CDR1 SGDLS and CDR2 YYNGEE. CDR3 sequence reads: CASSPRTSGRTDTQYF. Here the CDR3 DNA reads TGTGCCAGCAGCCCCCGTACTAGCGGGAGAACAGATACGCAGTATTTT. Combining the CDR3 with reference TRBV9 and TRBJ2-3 gives the whole variable domain DSGVTQTPKHLITATGQRVTLRCSPRSGDLSVYWYQQSLDQGLQFLIQYYNGEERAKGNILERFSAQQFPDLHSELNLSSLELGDSALYFCASSPRTSGRTDTQYFGPGTRLTVL.

The chain uses TRBV2 and TRBJ2-1, with 9 bases that match TRBD1. This CDR3 comprises 15 residues. J gave up 7 bases and V 5 bases, and 9 bases lay outside the gene matches. In germline, CDR1 is SNHLY, CDR2 FYNNEI. CDR3 sequence: CASSPDRGGVNEQFF. The CDR3 DNA is TGTGCCAGCAGTCCGGACAGGGGAGGAGTTAATGAGCAGTTCTTC.

The chain carries TRBV30 and TRBJ2-5; TRBD2 aligns across 9 bases. Germline trimming cut 6 bases from V and 10 bases from J; bases unmatched to any gene: 9. Germline-derived CDR1 and CDR2 are GTSNPN and SVGIG (reference sequence). This CDR3 region has 12 residues. The CDR3 DNA reads TGTGCCTGCGAGGCTAGCGGGACGGACCAGTACTTC. The encoded protein is CACEASGTDQYF.

This chain joins TRBV27 and TRBJ1-1; 10 bases agree with TRBD1. The germline gives CDR1 MNHEY, CDR2 SMNVEV (reference sequence). CDR3 length equals 13 residues. V trimming: 6 bases; J trimming: 6 bases; junction bases outside the gene matches: 4. The DNA of the CDR3 is TGTGCCAGCAGGGGACAGGGGACTCCTGAAGCTTTCTTT. This codes for CASRGQGTPEAFF.